What follows are 10 T cell receptor beta chains derived from one specimen sequenced in a study of cytomegalovirus exposure and HLA in healthy donors. Primers included in the PCR were 60 Vbeta and 13 Jbeta primers. The data were produced by immunoSEQ multiplex PCR, yet TCRdb's version contains in-frame clones alone and is incomplete. The sample has approximately 150,000 clones; more than 65% are singletons. The sample consisted of PBMCs. Receptors originate from a man between 18 and 29 years old in good health and CMV-seropositive.

This clone was seen only once. The rearrangement links TRBV6-5 to TRBJ2-2; no clear D gene. The ends were cut back, 6 bases at V and 5 bases at J, with 4 bases in the middle. Germline assignment: CDR1 MNHEY and CDR2 SVGAGI. The CDR3 has 11 amino acids. CDR3 nucleotides: TGTGCCAGCAGCCCAACCGGGGAGCTGTTTTTT. It specifies CASSPTGELFF.

V gene TRBV10-3 combines with J gene TRBJ1-1, with D perhaps TRBD1 (6 bases). V was clipped by 4 bases and J by 0 bases, with 9 bases between them. Germline V CDR1 and CDR2: ENHRY, SYGVKD. The CDR3 is 14 residues long. The CDR3 region is CAISGTDLNTEAFF. Written as DNA, the CDR3 is TGTGCCATCAGTGGGACAGACCTGAACACTGAAGCTTTCTTT.

CDR3 loop: CASSRQGKANEKLFF. Here the CDR3 DNA reads TGTGCCAGCAGCCGACAGGGGAAGGCTAATGAAAAACTGTTTTTT. The chain couples TRBV13 to TRBJ1-4; 8 nucleotides match TRBD1. The V gene end was trimmed by 5 bases and the J gene end by 3 bases; junction bases not matched to a gene: 5. CDR3 size: 15 residues. Germline CDR1 and CDR2: PRHDT and FYEKMQ (reference sequence).

The sample holds a few counts of this clone. This rearrangement joins TRBV4-2 to TRBJ2-1; D is unclear. The CDR3 runs 19 residues. Looked up from germline, CDR1 is LGHNA and CDR2 is YNFKEQ. Trimming took off 1 base at V and 2 bases at J, with 21 bases between the two ends. CDR3 loop: CASSQALYVGSSPYNEQFF. The CDR3 DNA reads TGTGCCAGCAGCCAAGCCCTCTACGTGGGTAGCTCCCCCTACAATGAGCAGTTCTTC.

V is TRBV19 and J is TRBJ2-1; the D is unclear. This CDR3 comprises 14 residues. Per the germline V gene, CDR1 is LNHDA and CDR2 is SQIVND (reference sequence). The V end lost 9 bases, the J end lost 0 bases, and 12 bases lay between the germline ends. This chain's CDR3 is CASRHLSSYNEQFF. The CDR3 coding sequence is TGTGCCAGCCGCCATCTAAGCTCCTACAATGAGCAGTTCTTC.

The chain is built from TRBV7-9 and TRBJ2-2; weak D call: TRBD1 (6 bases). CDR1 and CDR2 (germline): SEHNR, FQNEAQ (reference sequence). V lost 5 bases and J lost 4, with 14 bases in between. The length of the CDR3 is 15 residues. CDR3 sequence: CASSQSTGPTGELFF. The DNA for the CDR3 is TGTGCCAGCAGCCAAAGCACAGGGCCCACCGGGGAGCTGTTTTTT.

The chain combines TRBV27 with TRBJ1-2; no clear D gene. In germline, CDR1 is MNHEY, CDR2 SMNVEV (reference sequence). CDR3 size: 15 residues. The V and J ends lost 3 bases and 1 base respectively, with 12 bases between them. Here the CDR3 DNA reads TGTGCCAGCAGTTTGATGGGGAGAGATAACTATGGCTACACCTTC. This encodes CASSLMGRDNYGYTF.

The chain recombines TRBV29-1 with TRBJ2-1; D is possibly TRBD2 (5 bases). Germline V gene data show CDR1 as SQVTM and CDR2 as ANQGSEA. The length of the CDR3 is 14 residues. Trimming removed 7 bases from V and 3 bases from J, with 16 bases in between. The CDR3 sequence is CSATRGMGYNEQFF. The CDR3 DNA is TGCAGCGCAACCCGGGGTATGGGCTACAATGAGCAGTTCTTC.

The rearrangement links TRBV6-5 to TRBJ1-2, with a weak D call TRBD1 (6 bases). The V end was cut by 6 bases, the J end by 8 bases, with 13 bases between. The CDR3 has 12 residues. Germline assignment: CDR1 MNHEY and CDR2 SVGAGI. This chain's CDR3 is CASRERGYGYTF. CDR3 DNA: TGTGCCAGCAGGGAGAGGGGGTACGGCTACACCTTC.

The chain is built from TRBV9 and TRBJ2-1; 9 bases match TRBD2. The CDR3 sequence is 15 residues long. The V and J ends lost 2 bases and 7 bases, in that order; junction bases with no gene match: 7. Germline V gene lookup returns CDR1 SGDLS and CDR2 YYNGEE. This CDR3 is CASSVQLAGGNEQFF. As DNA, the CDR3 is TGTGCCAGCAGCGTTCAACTAGCGGGTGGGAATGAGCAGTTCTTC.